This record concerns one T cell receptor (beta chain) sequence. This clone is considered medium-sized (0.01 to 0.1%). Its cognate antigen has yet to be identified. No base quality information exists; no much larger clone differs at one position. This specimen belongs to a study of STAT5B mutations in CD4+ large granular lymphocyte leukemia (dated by TCRdb to between 2021 and 2022). Background on the whole study: Among healthy controls, the CDR3 'QG' motif was associated with a particular HLA allele. Flow cytometry on FACSCanto II or FACSVerse showed that the purified fractions were more than 95% pure among lymphocytes. The study compared the TCRbeta repertoires of patients with CD4+ T-cell large granular lymphocyte leukemia against those of healthy blood donors.

The healthy control group was made up of roughly 39 blood donors, and the Finnish Red Cross blood service supplied their buffy coats. All TCR-sequenced material derived from peripheral blood: patient blood samples and healthy donor buffy coats. Peripheral blood mononuclear cells were isolated by Ficoll-Hypaque gradient centrifugation. CD4+ cells were purified magnetically from the buffy coats of healthy controls. Genomic DNA was extracted with the Gentra Puregene Cell and Tissue kit and quantified on a Qubit 2.0 fluorometer. From the cysteine through the phenylalanine, the CDR3 covers 15 amino acids. Of the read, only the CDR3 DNA is kept; its 45 bases are in frame from base 1. From the germline V gene, CDR1 is SGDLS and CDR2 is YYNGEE. V loses 7 bases at its end and J loses 2 bases; junction bases beyond the gene matches: 6. Here is what the overall study found, with its caveats: The data were not HLA-matched, and the relatively small sample size could explain the higher clonality seen in CD4+ compared with CD8+ T-LGLL. Greater clonality appeared to be present in CD4-sorted patient repertoires than in healthy CD4+ repertoires, and the difference was retained after the putative leukemic clones were removed. Enrichment of TRBV06-family usage was observed among the top patient clones (8/27) relative to healthy controls (2/35). Each patient's main leukemic clonotypes were private, but more than 20% of these clonotypes showed up at low frequency in the non-leukemic repertoires of other patients.

The immunoSEQ assay at survey resolution was applied to genomic DNA for sequencing of TCRbeta rearrangements. In the authors' own workflow: A lowest detectable productive clonotype frequency of 2.59 x 10-5 was observed in the TCR sequencing data. Analyses included only productive TCRbeta rearrangements, meaning complete and in-frame sequences. The clonality of each sample was calculated as Simpson clonality in the immunoSEQ Analyzer version 3.0. Based on frequency, clones were grouped as very rare, small, medium, large (1-20%) or hyperexpanded (>20%). Generation probabilities were estimated with OLGA 1.2.3, V-gene circos plots were generated with VDJtools, specificities were searched for in VDJdb, and CDR3 motifs were identified with GLIPH. TCRdb re-hosts the immuneACCESS table, in-frame sequences only. Its copies lack some clones; in the studies checked, an unresolved V gene accounts for under half of them, and the cause for the rest is not known. That table gives V, J and clone size, and the DNA gave D and trimming. The sample yields tens of thousands of clones; about 80% were counted once. The ten biggest clones cover 0.35% to 0.4% of the sample.

The clonotype was recovered from a human donor in good health. The chain joins TRBV9 to TRBJ2-2, and 9 bases in between align with TRBD2. The sequenced material came from CD4+ T cells from blood buffy coats. The nucleotide sequence reads as follows: TGTGCCAGCGAGCGGGGGGCACTTAACACCGGGGAGCTGTTTTTT. This codes for CASERGALNTGELFF.